Listed below are T cell receptor beta chains from one sample, sequenced in a study of shared clonotypes between healthy human individuals. Method: immunoSEQ multiplex PCR; TCRdb's copy keeps in-frame clones and lacks some. The table records 1.6 million or so clones, 98% of them present only once. Material: naive CD4+ T cells sorted from blood. The receptors come from a young man in good health. CDR3s include the opening cysteine and the closing phenylalanine or tryptophan. Fields, in order: V gene, clone size, J gene, D gene, CDR3 DNA, CDR3 protein. D genes are given only for firm matches. Only some rows state a clone size, as once, few, many or a class for expanded clones.

v_call: TRBV5-1; clone_size: NA; j_call: TRBJ2-2; d_call: NA; cdr3_nt: TGCGCCAGCAGCTGGCAGGGCGGGAACACCGGGGAGCTGTTTTTT; cdr3_aa: CASSWQGGNTGELFF
v_call: TRBV14; clone_size: once; j_call: TRBJ2-1; d_call: TRBD2; cdr3_nt: TGTGCCAGCAGCCAAGATGTCCTGGGACTAGCGGGGAACAATGAGCAGTTCTTC; cdr3_aa: CASSQDVLGLAGNNEQFF
v_call: TRBV10-3; clone_size: NA; j_call: TRBJ2-1; d_call: NA; cdr3_nt: TGTGCCATCAGAGTAGCCCCGGACAATGAGCAGTTCTTC; cdr3_aa: CAIRVAPDNEQFF
v_call: TRBV4-3; clone_size: NA; j_call: TRBJ1-3; d_call: NA; cdr3_nt: TGCGCCAGCAGCCGCGCGCAGAGCTCTGGAAACACCATATATTTT; cdr3_aa: CASSRAQSSGNTIYF
v_call: TRBV14; clone_size: NA; j_call: TRBJ1-1; d_call: TRBD1; cdr3_nt: TGTGCCAGCAGCCAAACAGGGGGTTCGGACACTGAAGCTTTCTTT; cdr3_aa: CASSQTGGSDTEAFF
v_call: TRBV9; clone_size: NA; j_call: TRBJ1-3; d_call: NA; cdr3_nt: TGTGCCAGCAGCGTCCGACACGCTGGAAACACCATATATTTT; cdr3_aa: CASSVRHAGNTIYF
v_call: TRBV28; clone_size: NA; j_call: TRBJ1-1; d_call: NA; cdr3_nt: TGTGCCAGCAGACCGGGGGGTCGGAACACTGAAGCTTTCTTT; cdr3_aa: CASRPGGRNTEAFF
v_call: TRBV5-6; clone_size: NA; j_call: TRBJ2-1; d_call: NA; cdr3_nt: TGTGCCAGCAGACGGGTGGGCAACAATGAGCAGTTCTTC; cdr3_aa: CASRRVGNNEQFF
v_call: TRBV18; clone_size: NA; j_call: TRBJ2-2; d_call: NA; cdr3_nt: TGTGCCAGCTCACCACCCCCCACCTCGAGTGGCACCGGGGAGCTGTTTTTT; cdr3_aa: CASSPPPTSSGTGELFF
v_call: TRBV29-1; clone_size: NA; j_call: TRBJ2-1; d_call: NA; cdr3_nt: TGCAGCGTTGAGGGGTGGTCTAGCGACTACAATGAGCAGTTCTTC; cdr3_aa: CSVEGWSSDYNEQFF
v_call: TRBV4-3; clone_size: NA; j_call: TRBJ1-2; d_call: NA; cdr3_nt: TGCGCCAGCAGCCAAGATGGCCAGGGGTATGGCTACACCTTC; cdr3_aa: CASSQDGQGYGYTF
v_call: TRBV2; clone_size: NA; j_call: TRBJ1-5; d_call: NA; cdr3_nt: TGTGCCAGCAGTGAACTCCAGGGGTCGCTCCATCAGCCCCAGCATTTT; cdr3_aa: CASSELQGSLHQPQHF
v_call: TRBV6-5; clone_size: NA; j_call: TRBJ1-2; d_call: NA; cdr3_nt: TGTGCCAGCAGTTACCTTCGCGGGGGCGGGGGCTATGGCTACACCTTC; cdr3_aa: CASSYLRGGGGYGYTF
v_call: TRBV7-8; clone_size: NA; j_call: TRBJ2-1; d_call: TRBD2; cdr3_nt: TGTGCCAGCAGCGCCCTTATGAGACTAGCGGGAGGGAGCTCCTACAATGAGCAGTTCTTC; cdr3_aa: CASSALMRLAGGSSYNEQFF
v_call: TRBV14; clone_size: NA; j_call: TRBJ1-1; d_call: TRBD1; cdr3_nt: TGTGCCAGCAGCCAAGAAGGCCTAGTCACAGGGGCTACTGAAGCTTTCTTT; cdr3_aa: CASSQEGLVTGATEAFF
v_call: TRBV28; clone_size: NA; j_call: TRBJ1-2; d_call: NA; cdr3_nt: TGTGCCAGCAGACTCCCGGGGGACCGTGGCTACACCTTC; cdr3_aa: CASRLPGDRGYTF
v_call: TRBV14; clone_size: NA; j_call: TRBJ2-7; d_call: NA; cdr3_nt: TGTGCCAGCAGCCGAACTCAAGGCTACGAGCAGTACTTC; cdr3_aa: CASSRTQGYEQYF
v_call: TRBV6-1; clone_size: NA; j_call: TRBJ2-1; d_call: TRBD2; cdr3_nt: TGTGCCAGCAATGAATTTAGCGGGAGCTCCTACAATGAGCAGTTCTTC; cdr3_aa: CASNEFSGSSYNEQFF
v_call: TRBV5-4; clone_size: NA; j_call: TRBJ2-5; d_call: NA; cdr3_nt: TGTGCCAGCAGCTTGCCTGTCGCAGGGCAAGAGACCCAGTACTTC; cdr3_aa: CASSLPVAGQETQYF
v_call: TRBV5-1; clone_size: NA; j_call: TRBJ1-1; d_call: NA; cdr3_nt: TGCGCCAGCAGCCCCAGGGGTGGCACTGAAGCTTTCTTT; cdr3_aa: CASSPRGGTEAFF
v_call: TRBV27; clone_size: NA; j_call: TRBJ2-1; d_call: NA; cdr3_nt: TGTGCCAGCCTAGCCCTCTCCTACAATGAGCAGTTCTTC; cdr3_aa: CASLALSYNEQFF
v_call: TRBV11-3; clone_size: NA; j_call: TRBJ2-2; d_call: TRBD1; cdr3_nt: TGTGCCAGCAGCTCACAGGGGATCGGGGAGCTGTTTTTT; cdr3_aa: CASSSQGIGELFF
v_call: TRBV11-2; clone_size: NA; j_call: TRBJ2-7; d_call: NA; cdr3_nt: TGTGCCAGCAGCGTTAGTAACTCCTACGAGCAGTACTTC; cdr3_aa: CASSVSNSYEQYF
v_call: TRBV5-4; clone_size: NA; j_call: TRBJ2-1; d_call: TRBD2; cdr3_nt: TGTGCCAGCAGCTTGGGACTAGCGGGAGGGCCGAGGGAGCAGTTCTTC; cdr3_aa: CASSLGLAGGPREQFF
v_call: TRBV6-5; clone_size: NA; j_call: TRBJ2-7; d_call: NA; cdr3_nt: TGTGCCAGCAGTGAAAGACTGTACTACGAGCAGTACTTC; cdr3_aa: CASSERLYYEQYF
v_call: TRBV28; clone_size: NA; j_call: TRBJ2-7; d_call: NA; cdr3_nt: TGTGCCAGCAGTTTTCTCCCCGGCAGGGCGGGTGACGAGCAGTACTTC; cdr3_aa: CASSFLPGRAGDEQYF
v_call: TRBV6-5; clone_size: once; j_call: TRBJ1-4; d_call: NA; cdr3_nt: TGTGCCAGCAGTTACGATGCAACTAATGAAAAACTGTTTTTT; cdr3_aa: CASSYDATNEKLFF
v_call: TRBV5-6; clone_size: NA; j_call: TRBJ1-1; d_call: NA; cdr3_nt: TGTGCCAGCAGCTTCGTCCGAGACACTGAAGCTTTCTTT; cdr3_aa: CASSFVRDTEAFF
v_call: TRBV7-9; clone_size: NA; j_call: TRBJ1-2; d_call: TRBD1; cdr3_nt: TGTGCCAGCAGCTTAGGGTCCCTGACAGGGGACTATGGCTACACCTTC; cdr3_aa: CASSLGSLTGDYGYTF
v_call: TRBV25-1; clone_size: once; j_call: TRBJ2-2; d_call: NA; cdr3_nt: TGTGCCAGCAGTGAACGATTTAGTGCGAACACCGGGGAGCTGTTTTTT; cdr3_aa: CASSERFSANTGELFF
v_call: TRBV7-9; clone_size: NA; j_call: TRBJ2-7; d_call: TRBD1; cdr3_nt: TGTGCCAGCAGCTTAGCCCCAATCGGGACAGGGGCCCACGAGCAGTACTTC; cdr3_aa: CASSLAPIGTGAHEQYF
v_call: TRBV11-2; clone_size: NA; j_call: TRBJ1-1; d_call: NA; cdr3_nt: TGTGCCAGCAGCGTACAAGGGAGCACTGAAGCTTTCTTT; cdr3_aa: CASSVQGSTEAFF
v_call: TRBV7-8; clone_size: NA; j_call: TRBJ2-1; d_call: TRBD2; cdr3_nt: TGTGCCAGCAGCCCAACTGGGGGGGTGGTCGGCAATGAGCAGTTCTTC; cdr3_aa: CASSPTGGVVGNEQFF
v_call: TRBV13; clone_size: NA; j_call: TRBJ2-7; d_call: NA; cdr3_nt: TGTGCCAGCAGCTCCGGCTCCGCCTACGAGCAGTACTTC; cdr3_aa: CASSSGSAYEQYF
v_call: TRBV20-1; clone_size: NA; j_call: TRBJ1-2; d_call: NA; cdr3_nt: TGCAGTGCCTCAGAGGCCTATGGCTACACCTTC; cdr3_aa: CSASEAYGYTF
v_call: TRBV7-2; clone_size: NA; j_call: TRBJ1-1; d_call: NA; cdr3_nt: TGTGCCAGCAGCCCTAGATCTGAAGCTTTCTTT; cdr3_aa: CASSPRSEAFF
v_call: TRBV6-6; clone_size: NA; j_call: TRBJ2-3; d_call: NA; cdr3_nt: TGTGCCAGCAGCCGGGGACGAACTAGCACAGATACGCAGTATTTT; cdr3_aa: CASSRGRTSTDTQYF
v_call: TRBV5-1; clone_size: NA; j_call: TRBJ2-1; d_call: TRBD2; cdr3_nt: TGCGCCAGCAGCCTGACTAGCGGGAGTCTCAATGAGCAGTTCTTC; cdr3_aa: CASSLTSGSLNEQFF
v_call: TRBV28; clone_size: NA; j_call: TRBJ2-7; d_call: TRBD2; cdr3_nt: TGTGCCAGCAGTCACCGAGGGGGACTAGCGGGGACCTACGAGCAGTACTTC; cdr3_aa: CASSHRGGLAGTYEQYF
v_call: TRBV5-1; clone_size: NA; j_call: TRBJ1-2; d_call: NA; cdr3_nt: TGCGCCAGCAGCTTGGGGGCTGGGGAAGTTTATGGCTACACCTTC; cdr3_aa: CASSLGAGEVYGYTF
v_call: TRBV4-3; clone_size: NA; j_call: TRBJ2-4; d_call: NA; cdr3_nt: TGCGCCAGCAGCCCAGGGTGGAGAGCCAAAAACATTCAGTACTTC; cdr3_aa: CASSPGWRAKNIQYF
v_call: TRBV9; clone_size: NA; j_call: TRBJ2-5; d_call: NA; cdr3_nt: TGTGCCAGCAGCGTCGGGACACACCAAGAGACCCAGTACTTC; cdr3_aa: CASSVGTHQETQYF
v_call: TRBV30; clone_size: NA; j_call: TRBJ2-5; d_call: NA; cdr3_nt: TGTGCCTGGAATCAGGGCCAAGAGACCCAGTACTTC; cdr3_aa: CAWNQGQETQYF
v_call: TRBV7-6; clone_size: NA; j_call: TRBJ2-1; d_call: NA; cdr3_nt: TGTGCCAGCAGCTTCATGGGTCTAGGAAGCTCCTACAATGAGCAGTTCTTC; cdr3_aa: CASSFMGLGSSYNEQFF
v_call: TRBV25-1; clone_size: NA; j_call: TRBJ2-7; d_call: NA; cdr3_nt: TGTGCCAGCAGTGATCGAGGCAGGGCTTTCGAGCAGTACTTC; cdr3_aa: CASSDRGRAFEQYF
v_call: TRBV19; clone_size: NA; j_call: TRBJ1-3; d_call: NA; cdr3_nt: TGTGCCAGTAGTATTGCCAGGCGTAGCTCTGGAAACACCATATATTTT; cdr3_aa: CASSIARRSSGNTIYF
v_call: TRBV29-1; clone_size: once; j_call: TRBJ1-2; d_call: NA; cdr3_nt: TGCAGCGTTGGGCAGGGCCCATTTTCTTCTTATGGCTACACCTTC; cdr3_aa: CSVGQGPFSSYGYTF
v_call: TRBV5-1; clone_size: NA; j_call: TRBJ2-5; d_call: TRBD2; cdr3_nt: TGCGCCAGCAGCCCATTCCAACTAGCGGGATACCAAGAGACCCAGTACTTC; cdr3_aa: CASSPFQLAGYQETQYF
v_call: TRBV19; clone_size: once; j_call: TRBJ2-1; d_call: NA; cdr3_nt: TGTGCCAGTAGTCAGCTAGCGAGTAACAATGAGCAGTTCTTC; cdr3_aa: CASSQLASNNEQFF
v_call: TRBV11-2; clone_size: NA; j_call: TRBJ2-7; d_call: TRBD2; cdr3_nt: TGTGCCAGCAGTCCTATAGCGGGAGCCCGCGAGCAGTACTTC; cdr3_aa: CASSPIAGAREQYF
v_call: TRBV27; clone_size: NA; j_call: TRBJ1-5; d_call: NA; cdr3_nt: TGTGCCAGCAGCCCAGACACGGCGCTTAGCAATCAGCCCCAGCATTTT; cdr3_aa: CASSPDTALSNQPQHF
v_call: TRBV7-3; clone_size: NA; j_call: TRBJ1-5; d_call: NA; cdr3_nt: TGTGCCAGCAGCTTAACGTACGATCAGCCCCAGCATTTT; cdr3_aa: CASSLTYDQPQHF
v_call: TRBV7-2; clone_size: NA; j_call: TRBJ2-5; d_call: NA; cdr3_nt: TGTGCCAGCAGAGCATCGGGGTTCGGGACCCAGTACTTC; cdr3_aa: CASRASGFGTQYF
v_call: TRBV28; clone_size: NA; j_call: TRBJ1-5; d_call: NA; cdr3_nt: TGTGCCAGCAGTTCCCCAATGAAGATGGATCAGCCCCAGCATTTT; cdr3_aa: CASSSPMKMDQPQHF
v_call: TRBV19; clone_size: NA; j_call: TRBJ2-5; d_call: NA; cdr3_nt: TGTGCCAGTAGTCTTCACCGTACGGAGACCCAGTACTTC; cdr3_aa: CASSLHRTETQYF
v_call: TRBV2; clone_size: NA; j_call: TRBJ1-5; d_call: NA; cdr3_nt: TGTGCCAGCATGGGGTGGGCCAATCAGCCCCAGCATTTT; cdr3_aa: CASMGWANQPQHF
v_call: TRBV7-9; clone_size: NA; j_call: TRBJ1-1; d_call: TRBD1; cdr3_nt: TGTGCCAGCAGACATGCCGACAGGGGGCTCACTGAAGCTTTCTTT; cdr3_aa: CASRHADRGLTEAFF
v_call: TRBV4-3; clone_size: once; j_call: TRBJ2-7; d_call: NA; cdr3_nt: TGCGCCAGCAGCCAAGGCGGGTCGCAATTGATCCACGAGCAGTACTTC; cdr3_aa: CASSQGGSQLIHEQYF
v_call: TRBV9; clone_size: once; j_call: TRBJ2-6; d_call: TRBD2; cdr3_nt: TGTGCCAGCAGCGTAGGGTTAGCGGGAGGGCCAGGGCCTGGGGCCAACGTCCTGACTTTC; cdr3_aa: CASSVGLAGGPGPGANVLTF